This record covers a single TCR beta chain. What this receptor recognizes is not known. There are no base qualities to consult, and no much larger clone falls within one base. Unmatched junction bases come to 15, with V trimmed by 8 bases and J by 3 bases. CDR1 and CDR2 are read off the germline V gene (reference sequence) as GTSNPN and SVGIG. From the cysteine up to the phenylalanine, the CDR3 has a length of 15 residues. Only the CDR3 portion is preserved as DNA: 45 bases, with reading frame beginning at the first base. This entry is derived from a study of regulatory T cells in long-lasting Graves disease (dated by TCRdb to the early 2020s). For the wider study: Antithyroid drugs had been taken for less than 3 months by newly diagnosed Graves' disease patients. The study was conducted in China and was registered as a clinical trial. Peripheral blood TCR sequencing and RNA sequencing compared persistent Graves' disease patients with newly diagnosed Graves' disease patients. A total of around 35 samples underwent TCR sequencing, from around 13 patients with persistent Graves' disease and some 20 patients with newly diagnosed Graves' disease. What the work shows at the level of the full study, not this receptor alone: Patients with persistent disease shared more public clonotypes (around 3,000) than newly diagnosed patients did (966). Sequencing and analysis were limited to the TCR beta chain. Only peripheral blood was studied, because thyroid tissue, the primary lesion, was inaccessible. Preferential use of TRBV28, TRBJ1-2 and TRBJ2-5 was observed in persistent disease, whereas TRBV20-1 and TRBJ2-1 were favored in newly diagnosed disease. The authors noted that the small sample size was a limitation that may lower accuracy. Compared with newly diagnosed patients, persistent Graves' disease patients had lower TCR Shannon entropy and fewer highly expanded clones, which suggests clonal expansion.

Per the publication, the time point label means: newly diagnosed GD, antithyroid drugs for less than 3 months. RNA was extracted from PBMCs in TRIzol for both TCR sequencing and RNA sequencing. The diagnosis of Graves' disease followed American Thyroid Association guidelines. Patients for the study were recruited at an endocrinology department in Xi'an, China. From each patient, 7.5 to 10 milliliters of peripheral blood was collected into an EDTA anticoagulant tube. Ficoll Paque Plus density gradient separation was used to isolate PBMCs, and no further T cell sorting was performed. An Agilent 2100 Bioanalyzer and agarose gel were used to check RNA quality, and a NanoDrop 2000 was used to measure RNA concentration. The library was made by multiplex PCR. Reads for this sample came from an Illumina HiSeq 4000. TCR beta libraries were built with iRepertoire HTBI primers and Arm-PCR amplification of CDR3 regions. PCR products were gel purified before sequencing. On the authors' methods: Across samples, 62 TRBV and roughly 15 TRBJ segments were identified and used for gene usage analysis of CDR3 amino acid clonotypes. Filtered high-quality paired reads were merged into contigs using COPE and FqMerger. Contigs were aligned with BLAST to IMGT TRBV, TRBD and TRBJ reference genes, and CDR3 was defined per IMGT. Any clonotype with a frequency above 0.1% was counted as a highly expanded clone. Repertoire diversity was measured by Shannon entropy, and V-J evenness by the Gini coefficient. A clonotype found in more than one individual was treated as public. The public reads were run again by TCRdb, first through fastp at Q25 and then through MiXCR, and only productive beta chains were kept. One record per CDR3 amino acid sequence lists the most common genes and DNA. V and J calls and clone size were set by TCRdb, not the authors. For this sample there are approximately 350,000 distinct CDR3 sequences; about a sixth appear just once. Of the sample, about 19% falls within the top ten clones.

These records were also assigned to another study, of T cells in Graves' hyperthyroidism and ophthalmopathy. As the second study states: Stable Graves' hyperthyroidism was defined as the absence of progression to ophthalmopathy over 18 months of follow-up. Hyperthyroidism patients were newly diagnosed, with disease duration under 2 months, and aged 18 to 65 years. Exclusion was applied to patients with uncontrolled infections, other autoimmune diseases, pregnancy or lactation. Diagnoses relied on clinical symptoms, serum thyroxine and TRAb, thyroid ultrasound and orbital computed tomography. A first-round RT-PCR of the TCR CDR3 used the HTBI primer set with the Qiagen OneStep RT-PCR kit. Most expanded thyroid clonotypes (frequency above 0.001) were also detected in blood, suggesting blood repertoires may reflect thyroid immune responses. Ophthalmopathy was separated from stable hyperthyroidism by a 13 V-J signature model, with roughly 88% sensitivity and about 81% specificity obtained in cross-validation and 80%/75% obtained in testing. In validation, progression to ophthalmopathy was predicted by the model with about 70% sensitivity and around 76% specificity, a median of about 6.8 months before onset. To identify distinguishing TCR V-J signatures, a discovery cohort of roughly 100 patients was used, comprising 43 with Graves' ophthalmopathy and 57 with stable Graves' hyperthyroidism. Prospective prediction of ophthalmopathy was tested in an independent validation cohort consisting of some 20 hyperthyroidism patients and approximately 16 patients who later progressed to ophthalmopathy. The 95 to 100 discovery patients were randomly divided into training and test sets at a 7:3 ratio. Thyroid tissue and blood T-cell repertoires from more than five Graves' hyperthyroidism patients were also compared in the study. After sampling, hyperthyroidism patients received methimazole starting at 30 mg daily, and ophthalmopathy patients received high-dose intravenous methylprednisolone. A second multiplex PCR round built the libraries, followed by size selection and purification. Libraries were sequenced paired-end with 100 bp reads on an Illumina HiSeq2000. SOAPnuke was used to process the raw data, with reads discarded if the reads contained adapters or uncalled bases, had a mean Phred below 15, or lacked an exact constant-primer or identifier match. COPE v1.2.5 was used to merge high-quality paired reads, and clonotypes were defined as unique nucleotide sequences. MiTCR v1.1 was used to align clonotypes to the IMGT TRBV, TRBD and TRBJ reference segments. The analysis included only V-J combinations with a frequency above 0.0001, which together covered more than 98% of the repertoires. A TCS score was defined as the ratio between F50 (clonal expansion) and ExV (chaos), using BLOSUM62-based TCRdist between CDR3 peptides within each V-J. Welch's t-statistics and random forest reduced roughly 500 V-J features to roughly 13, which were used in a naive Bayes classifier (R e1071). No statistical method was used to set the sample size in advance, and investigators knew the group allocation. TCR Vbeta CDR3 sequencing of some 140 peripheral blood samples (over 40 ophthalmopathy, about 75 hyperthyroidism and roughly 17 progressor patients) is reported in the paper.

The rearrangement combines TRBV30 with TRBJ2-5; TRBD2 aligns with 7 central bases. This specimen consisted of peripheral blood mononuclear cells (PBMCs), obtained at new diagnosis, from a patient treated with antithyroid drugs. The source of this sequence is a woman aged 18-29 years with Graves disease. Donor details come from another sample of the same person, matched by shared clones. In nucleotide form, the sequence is TGTGCCAGTAGTATCATCGGTGGGGGGGAAGAGACCCAGTACTTC. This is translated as CASSIIGGGEETQYF.